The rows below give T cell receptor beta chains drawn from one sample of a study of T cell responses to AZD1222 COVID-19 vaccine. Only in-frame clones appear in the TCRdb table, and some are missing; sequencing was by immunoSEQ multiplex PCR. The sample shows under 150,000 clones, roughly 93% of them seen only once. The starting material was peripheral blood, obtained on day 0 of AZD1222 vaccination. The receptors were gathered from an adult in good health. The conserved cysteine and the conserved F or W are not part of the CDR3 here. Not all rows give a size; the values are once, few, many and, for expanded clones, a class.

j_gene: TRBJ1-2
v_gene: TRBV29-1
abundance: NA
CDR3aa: SVVQGIGFYGYT

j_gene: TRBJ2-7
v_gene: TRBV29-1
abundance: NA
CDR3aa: SVESGPGYIEQY

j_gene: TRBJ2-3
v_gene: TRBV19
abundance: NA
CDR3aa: ASSIDGASTDTQY

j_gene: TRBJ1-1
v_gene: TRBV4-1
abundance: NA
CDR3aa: ASSQDRGGFTEAF

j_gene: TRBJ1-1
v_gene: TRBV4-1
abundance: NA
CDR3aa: ASSQVLAWTEAF

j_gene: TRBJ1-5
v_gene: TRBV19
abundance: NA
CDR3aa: ASNYYSNQPQH

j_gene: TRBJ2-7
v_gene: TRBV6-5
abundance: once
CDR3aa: ASRAGQTYEQY

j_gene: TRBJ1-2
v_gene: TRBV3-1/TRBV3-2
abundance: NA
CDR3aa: ASSPQGGYGYT

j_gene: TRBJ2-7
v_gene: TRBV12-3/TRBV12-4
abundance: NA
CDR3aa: ASSKTSADEQY

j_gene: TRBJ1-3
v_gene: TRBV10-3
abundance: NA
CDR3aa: ATNNQVSGNTIY

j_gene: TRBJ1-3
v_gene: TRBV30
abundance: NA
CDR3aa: AWRQGFSGNTIY

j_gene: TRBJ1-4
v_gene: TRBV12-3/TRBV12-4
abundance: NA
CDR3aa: ASRSDRRQKLF

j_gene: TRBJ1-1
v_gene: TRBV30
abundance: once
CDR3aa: AWSVGTEAF

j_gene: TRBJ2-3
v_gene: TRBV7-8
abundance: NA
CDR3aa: ASSFVRRGGRDTQY

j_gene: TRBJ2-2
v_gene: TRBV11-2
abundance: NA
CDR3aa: ASSRGTIGELF

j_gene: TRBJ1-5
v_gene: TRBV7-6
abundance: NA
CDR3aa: ASSLGGGHQPQH

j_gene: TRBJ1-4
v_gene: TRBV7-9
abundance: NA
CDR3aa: ASSLSSGANEKLF

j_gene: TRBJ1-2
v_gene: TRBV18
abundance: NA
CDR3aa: ASSPEGGAVYGYT

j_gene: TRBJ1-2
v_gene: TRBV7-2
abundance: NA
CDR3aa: ANRDRGQDGYT

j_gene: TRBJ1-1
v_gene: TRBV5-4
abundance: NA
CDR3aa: ASSRRLSTDQNTEAF